These 18 T cell receptor beta chains were all obtained from the same sample, sequenced in a study of blood T cell repertoires in COVID-19. The repertoire was sequenced with immunoSEQ multiplex PCR; TCRdb's copy has only in-frame clones and lacks some. The repertoire holds some 350,000 clones, with 90% to 95% as singletons. The sample taken for sequencing was peripheral blood. The origin of the receptors is a young woman who had recovered from COVID-19.

The chain uses TRBV5-4 and TRBJ2-2; 8 bases fit TRBD2. The germline gives CDR1 SGHNT, CDR2 YYREEE (reference sequence). The CDR3 consists of 16 residues. The V and J ends lost 4 bases and 6 bases, in that order; junction bases with no gene match: 11. CDR3 sequence: CASSGPGSGSSGELFF. As DNA, the CDR3 is TGTGCCAGCAGCGGCCCGGGGAGCGGGAGCTCCGGGGAGCTGTTTTTT. Based on the CDR3 plus reference TRBV5-4 and TRBJ2-2, the full variable domain is ETGVTQSPTHLIKTRGQQVTLRCSSQSGHNTVSWYQQALGQGPQFIFQYYREEENGRGNFPPRFSGLQFPNYSSELNVNALELDDSALYLCASSGPGSGSSGELFFGEGSRLTVL.

The V and J genes are TRBV9 and TRBJ1-2; D is unresolved. Trimming shortened V by 4 bases and J by 3 bases, and 16 bases separated the two germline ends. CDR3 length: 15 amino acids. Germline CDR1 is SGDLS and CDR2 is YYNGEE. The CDR3 region has the DNA TGTGCCAGCAGCTCATCAAGAGGCGGGTACTATGGCTACACCTTC. This encodes CASSSSRGGYYGYTF.

The chain combines TRBV7-9 with TRBJ1-2, with TRBD1 identical over 12 bases. With V trimmed by 5 bases and J by 7 bases, 11 bases remained unmatched. The germline V gene encodes CDR1 SEHNR and CDR2 FQNEAQ (reference sequence). The length of the CDR3 is 16 residues. The DNA for the CDR3 is TGTGCCAGCAGCCAAGTTGGGGGACAGGGGGCGTTTGGCTACACCTTC. Encoded protein: CASSQVGGQGAFGYTF.

CDR3 residues: CASSSRLVRTDTQYF. CDR3 in DNA: TGTGCCAGCAGCTCCCGACTAGTGCGGACAGATACGCAGTATTTT. V usage is TRBV7-8 and J usage is TRBJ2-3, with D possibly being TRBD2 (6 bases). This CDR3 region has 15 residues. V lost 4 bases to trimming and J lost 3 bases, with 14 bases between them. Germline V gene data show CDR1 as SGHVS and CDR2 as FQNEAQ.

This chain uses TRBV19 with TRBJ2-1, with D possibly matching TRBD2 (5 bases). Germline CDR1 is LNHDA and CDR2 is SQIVND (reference sequence). The germline V and J ends were trimmed by 4 bases and 8 bases, with 12 bases remaining between them. The CDR3 totals 13 residues. CDR3 sequence: CASSTVEGDEQFF. The CDR3 nucleotides read TGTGCCAGTAGTACAGTCGAGGGTGATGAGCAGTTCTTC.

The chain combines TRBV6-1 with TRBJ1-2; no firm D call. The CDR3 runs to 13 residues. The V and J ends lost 1 base and 4 bases respectively, with 7 bases between them. CDR1 and CDR2 (germline): MNHNS, SASEGT. DNA for the CDR3: TGTGCCAGCAGTGAAGGGGCGAGCTATGGCTACACCTTC. Translating it yields CASSEGASYGYTF.

This sequence joins TRBV4-3 and TRBJ2-7; possible D gene TRBD1, 6 bases. Trimming removed 4 bases at V and 1 base at J, with 14 bases between. Per germline, CDR1 LGHNA and CDR2 YSLEER. CDR3 length: 15 amino acids. The DNA of the CDR3 is TGCGCCAGCAGCCTCCGGGACAACAAATCCTACGAGCAGTACGTC. Protein sequence: CASSLRDNKSYEQYV.

The CDR3 protein is CASSVDPFANTGELFF. CDR3 nucleotide sequence: TGTGCCAGCAGCGTAGATCCGTTCGCGAACACCGGGGAGCTGTTTTTT. The chain carries TRBV9 and TRBJ2-2; D gene ambiguous. Per germline, CDR1 SGDLS and CDR2 YYNGEE. The CDR3 length is 16 residues. Trimming stripped 0 bases from V and 0 bases from J, with 9 bases between. The whole variable domain, filled in from reference TRBV9 and TRBJ2-2, reads DSGVTQTPKHLITATGQRVTLRCSPRSGDLSVYWYQQSLDQGLQFLIQYYNGEERAKGNILERFSAQQFPDLHSELNLSSLELGDSALYFCASSVDPFANTGELFFGEGSRLTVL.

This chain connects TRBV29-1 to TRBJ2-1; 15 positions match TRBD2. Germline CDR1 reads SQVTM; CDR2 reads ANQGSEA. V lost 5 bases to trimming and J lost 5 bases; unmatched junction nucleotides: 4. CDR3 length equals 15 residues. The CDR3 coding sequence is TGCAGCGTTCGGACTAGCGGGAGGGCGGACAATGAGCAGTTCTTC. The encoded protein is CSVRTSGRADNEQFF.

The CDR3 DNA reads as TGTGCCAGCAGCCTACACCACAGGGTGGCGGACACTGAAGCTTTCTTT. Its protein is CASSLHHRVADTEAFF. This sequence joins TRBV7-2 and TRBJ1-1; possible D gene TRBD1, 6 bases. The germline V and J ends were trimmed by 5 bases and 3 bases, with 19 bases remaining between them. CDR1 is SGHTA and CDR2 is FQGNSA in the germline V gene. This CDR3 spans 16 amino acids.

The V gene is TRBV30, the J gene TRBJ2-6; D might be TRBD2 (5 bases). V lost 1 base, J lost 2 bases, and 12 bases lay in between. Germline loops: CDR1 GTSNPN, CDR2 SVGIG (reference sequence). CDR3 length equals 16 residues. The CDR3 bases are TGTGCCTGGAGTGAGCGGTGGGGAGCTGGGGCCAACGTCCTGACTTTC. Amino acids: CAWSERWGAGANVLTF.

The chain is built from TRBV5-4 and TRBJ2-4; D gene uncertain. This CDR3 spans 16 amino acids. CDR1 SGHNT and CDR2 YYREEE come from the germline V gene (reference sequence). The V and J ends lost 1 base and 0 bases respectively, with 11 bases between them. DNA of the CDR3: TGTGCCAGCAGCTTGACGCCAGACATAGCCAAAAACATTCAGTACTTC. Amino acids: CASSLTPDIAKNIQYF.

This chain links TRBV3-1 (or the pseudogene TRBV3-2) with TRBJ1-2; D not resolved. Trimming removed 3 bases at V and 8 bases at J, with 16 bases between. Germline CDR1 reads LGHDT; CDR2 reads YNNKEL (reference sequence). The CDR3 has 14 amino acids. Here the CDR3 DNA reads TGTGCCAGCAGCCAGCTCCTCGGGAGACGGGGCTACACCTTC. Translated, it gives CASSQLLGRRGYTF.

This clone was counted once. This chain joins TRBV3-1 (or the pseudogene TRBV3-2) and TRBJ2-3, with 11 bases matching TRBD2. Germline lookup yields CDR1 LGHDT and CDR2 YNNKEL (reference sequence). Losses at the gene ends were 4 bases for V and 5 bases for J; bases not matched to a gene: 8. CDR3 length: 16 residues. As DNA, the CDR3 is TGTGCCAGCAGCCCGACTAGCGGGGCGCCTGAAGATACGCAGTATTTT. Its translation is CASSPTSGAPEDTQYF.

The gene calls are TRBV19 and TRBJ2-3; TRBD1 might be the D (6 bases). With 5 bases removed from V and 3 bases from J, the gap between germline ends came to 18 bases. Looked up from germline, CDR1 is LNHDA and CDR2 is SQIVND (reference sequence). The CDR3 is made up of 16 amino acids. As DNA, the CDR3 is TGTGCCAGTAGTCCCCGGACAGCCCGGGGAACAGATACGCAGTATTTT. Protein product: CASSPRTARGTDTQYF.

The V gene is TRBV25-1, the J gene TRBJ1-1, with D hard to call. This CDR3 is 18 amino acids long. Trimming left V 5 bases short and J 3 bases short, with 25 bases between. CDR1 and CDR2 (germline): MGHDK, SYGVNS. The CDR3 nucleotides are TGTGCCAGCAGTCGAAGAAGACTACGACCGGGTAAGGACACTGAAGCTTTCTTT. It yields the protein CASSRRRLRPGKDTEAFF.

This clone came up many times. The chain carries TRBV6-4 and TRBJ1-2; maybe TRBD1 (6 bases). The germline V gene encodes CDR1 MRHNA and CDR2 SNTAGT. The CDR3 spans 18 residues. The V gene lost 0 bases and the J gene lost 6 bases, with 23 bases spanning the gap. The CDR3 here is CASSDSIGAGASMHGYTF. The CDR3 nucleotides read TGTGCCAGCAGTGACTCGATTGGAGCAGGGGCGTCCATGCATGGCTACACCTTC.

This chain joins TRBV28 and TRBJ1-6, with D maybe TRBD1 (5 bases). V lost 4 bases, J lost 7 bases, and 14 bases lay in between. The CDR3 runs 15 residues. From germline, CDR1 is MDHEN and CDR2 SYDVKM. The CDR3 loop is CASSWTIPRNSPLHF. Written as DNA, the CDR3 is TGTGCCAGCAGTTGGACAATCCCCCGAAATTCACCCCTCCACTTT.